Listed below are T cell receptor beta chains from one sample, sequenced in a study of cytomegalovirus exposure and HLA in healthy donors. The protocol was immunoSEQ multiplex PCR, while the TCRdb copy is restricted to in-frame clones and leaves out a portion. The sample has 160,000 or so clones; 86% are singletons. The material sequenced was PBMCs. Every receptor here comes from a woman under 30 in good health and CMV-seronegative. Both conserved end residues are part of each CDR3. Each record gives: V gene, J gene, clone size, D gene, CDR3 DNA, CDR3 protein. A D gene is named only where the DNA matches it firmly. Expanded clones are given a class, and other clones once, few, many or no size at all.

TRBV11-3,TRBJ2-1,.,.,TGTGCCAGCAGCCGGACAGACAATGAGCAGTTCTTC,CASSRTDNEQFF
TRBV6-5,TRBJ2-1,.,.,TGTGCCAGCAGCCCCTCTCCCTCCTACAATGAGCAGTTCTTC,CASSPSPSYNEQFF
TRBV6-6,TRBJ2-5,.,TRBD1,TGTGCCAGCAGTTCCCCCGGGACAGGGGTAGACTTC,CASSSPGTGVDF
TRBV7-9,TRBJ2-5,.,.,TGTGCCAGCAGCGAGGAGAGTAAGAGGGAGACCCAGTACTTC,CASSEESKRETQYF
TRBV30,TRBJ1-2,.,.,TGTGCCTGGAGTGAGGCCGCAGGGATAATCGGCTACACCTTC,CAWSEAAGIIGYTF
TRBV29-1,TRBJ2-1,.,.,TGCAGCGTAGGGGACTCCTATTACTACAATGAGCAGTTCTTC,CSVGDSYYYNEQFF
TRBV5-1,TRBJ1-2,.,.,TGCGCCAGCAGCACCAGTTCTAACTATGGCTACACCTTC,CASSTSSNYGYTF
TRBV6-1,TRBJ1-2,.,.,TGTGCCAGCAGTGGAGGAGCGGGGCGGTGGGACTATGGCTACACCTTC,CASSGGAGRWDYGYTF
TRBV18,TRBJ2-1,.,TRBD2,TGTGCCAGCTCACCAGGACTAGCGGACTACAATGAGCAGTTCTTC,CASSPGLADYNEQFF
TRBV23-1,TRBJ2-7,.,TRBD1,TGCGCCAGCAGTCAATCGGGTGTTCGCCAACAGGGGGACTACGAGCAGTACTTC,CASSQSGVRQQGDYEQYF
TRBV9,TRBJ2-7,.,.,TGTGCCAGCAGCGCTGCGACAGGCCAATCCTACGAGCAGTACTTC,CASSAATGQSYEQYF
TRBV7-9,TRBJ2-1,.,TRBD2,TGTGCCAGCAGCTTAGCTGGACTAGCTCGCTCCTACAATGAGCAGTTCTTC,CASSLAGLARSYNEQFF
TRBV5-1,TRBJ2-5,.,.,TGCGCCAGCAGCTTGGGGCTCCAAGAGACCCAGTACTTC,CASSLGLQETQYF
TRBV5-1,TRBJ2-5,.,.,TGCGCCAGCAGCCACCCTAGTTCAACCCAGTACTTC,CASSHPSSTQYF
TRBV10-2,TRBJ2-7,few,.,TGCGCCAGCATGAGGGAGGCCGAGCAGTACTTC,CASMREAEQYF
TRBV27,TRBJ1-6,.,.,TGTGCCAGCAGGAGGGGGTATAATTCACCCCTCCACTTT,CASRRGYNSPLHF
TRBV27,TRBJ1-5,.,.,TGTGCCAGCAGTTTATCGACGGGGAGCAATCAGCCCCAGCATTTT,CASSLSTGSNQPQHF
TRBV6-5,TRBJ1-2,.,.,TGTGCCAGCAGTTACTCGATATCGTCGGGCTATGGCTACACCTTC,CASSYSISSGYGYTF
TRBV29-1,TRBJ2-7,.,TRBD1,TGCAGCGTTGTCAGGACAGGGGGCATCTACGAGCAGTACTTC,CSVVRTGGIYEQYF
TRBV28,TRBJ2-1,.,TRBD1,TGTGCCAGCAGTGCTTCTCCGGGACAGGGGGATACTGAGCAGTTCTTC,CASSASPGQGDTEQFF
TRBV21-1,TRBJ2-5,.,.,TGTGCCAGCAGCCGCGACACTTACCAAGAGACCCAGTACTTC,CASSRDTYQETQYF
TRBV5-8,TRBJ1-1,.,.,TGTGCCAGCAGCTTATGGGGGCCGTCGGTGAACACTGAAGCTTTCTTT,CASSLWGPSVNTEAFF
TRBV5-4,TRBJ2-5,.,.,TGTGCCAGCAGCTACGGGGGGCGCCAAGAGACCCAGTACTTC,CASSYGGRQETQYF
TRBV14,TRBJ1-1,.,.,TGTGCCAGCAGCCAAGCCCCCTGGCCTGGGAACACTGAAGCTTTCTTT,CASSQAPWPGNTEAFF
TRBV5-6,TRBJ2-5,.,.,TGTGCCAGCAGCTTGGGGGGCAGGGAAGAGACCCAGTACTTC,CASSLGGREETQYF
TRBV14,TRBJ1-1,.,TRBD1,TGTGCCAGCAGCCAACGGACAGGGGGGAACACTGAAGCTTTCTTT,CASSQRTGGNTEAFF
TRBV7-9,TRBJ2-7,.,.,TGTGCCAGCAGCTTCGACTTATCACCCTACGAGCAGTACTTC,CASSFDLSPYEQYF
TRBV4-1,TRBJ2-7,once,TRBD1,TGCGCCAGCAGCCGTCCGGGACAGTCCTACGAGCAGTACTTC,CASSRPGQSYEQYF
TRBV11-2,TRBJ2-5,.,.,TGTGCCAGCAGCTTAGGGGTTAGCGACCAAGAGACCCAGTACTTC,CASSLGVSDQETQYF
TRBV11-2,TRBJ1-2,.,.,TGTGCCAGCAGCTTAGGGCCACTGGAGGGCTACACCTTC,CASSLGPLEGYTF
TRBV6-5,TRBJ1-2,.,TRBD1,TGTGCCAGCAGGGCGGGGACAGTACCCCATTATGGCTACACCTTC,CASRAGTVPHYGYTF
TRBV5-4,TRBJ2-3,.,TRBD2,TGTGCCAGCAGCTTGTATCAAGCGGGGGGCACAGATACGCAGTATTTT,CASSLYQAGGTDTQYF
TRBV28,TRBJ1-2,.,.,TGTGCCAGCAGCTCGGACAGATCTATTAACTATGGCTACACCTTC,CASSSDRSINYGYTF
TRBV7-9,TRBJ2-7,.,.,TGTGCCAGCAGCCAAAAATCGTATCTCCTACGAGAGCAGTACTTC,CASSQKSYLLREQYF
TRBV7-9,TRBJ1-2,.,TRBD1,TGTGCCAGCAGCTCTACAGACAGGGGTAACGGCTACACCTTC,CASSSTDRGNGYTF
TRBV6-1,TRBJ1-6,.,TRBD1,TGTGCCAGCAGGATACAGGGGGAGGGATCACCCCTCCACTTT,CASRIQGEGSPLHF
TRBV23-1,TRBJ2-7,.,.,TGCGCCAGCAGTCGTTTATACGAGCAGTACTTC,CASSRLYEQYF
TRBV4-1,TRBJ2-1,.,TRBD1,TGCGCCAGCAGCCAACGGACAGGCGTTGAGCAGTTCTTC,CASSQRTGVEQFF
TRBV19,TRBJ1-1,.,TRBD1,TGTGCCAGTAGTATGGGACAGGGAGACCTGAACACTGAAGCTTTCTTT,CASSMGQGDLNTEAFF
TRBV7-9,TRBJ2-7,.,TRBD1,TGTGCCAGCAGCCCCGAAACAGGGGCGGTATACGAGCAGTACTTC,CASSPETGAVYEQYF
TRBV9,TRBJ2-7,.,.,TGTGCCAGCAGCGTAAGAGGGGGGGCCTACGAGCAGTACTTC,CASSVRGGAYEQYF
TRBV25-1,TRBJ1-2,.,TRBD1,TGTGCCAGCAGTGAATACCGGGGGACAGGCGATTTTTATGGCTACACCTTC,CASSEYRGTGDFYGYTF
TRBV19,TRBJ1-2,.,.,TGTGCCAGTAGCGAGGGGGTAAACTATGGCTACACCTTC,CASSEGVNYGYTF
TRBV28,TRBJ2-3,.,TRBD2,TGTGCCAGCAGCTCGGGACTAGCGGGAACCGGAGATACGCAGTATTTT,CASSSGLAGTGDTQYF
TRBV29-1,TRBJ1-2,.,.,TGCAGCGTTGGACCAGGGCGGAGTGACTATGGCTACACCTTC,CSVGPGRSDYGYTF